The 11 T cell receptor beta chains reported below all come from one sample, sequenced in a study of response to subunit inactivated influenza vaccine. TCRdb itself ran the RT-PCR reads through MiXCR, one entry per CDR3 protein. The sample shows over 450,000 distinct CDR3 sequences, over 10% of them seen only once. Sequenced material: PBMCs from blood, taken roughly 6 weeks after vaccination. These receptors were collected from a man aged 45-65 years who received an inactivated influenza vaccine.

The chain is built from TRBV5-1 and TRBJ1-1; D remains ambiguous. CDR1 is SGHRS and CDR2 is YFSETQ in the germline V gene. V lost 0 bases and J 4 bases, leaving 10 bases between the germline ends. The CDR3 sequence is 14 residues long. The CDR3 sequence: CASSLELVGTEAFF. CDR3 sequence (DNA): TGCGCCAGCAGCTTGGAGTTGGTTGGCACTGAAGCTTTCTTT.

This clonotype was detected only a few times. The chain carries TRBV12-3 or TRBV12-4 and TRBJ2-1; no clear D gene. The CDR3 runs to 12 residues. V was clipped by 5 bases and J by 6 bases, with 8 bases between them. In DNA form, the CDR3 reads TGTGCCAGCAGTCCCATCAGCAATGAGCAGTTCTTC. Translation: CASSPISNEQFF.

This clonotype was observed at least ten times. The chain has TRBV7-9 and TRBJ1-1; D perhaps matches TRBD1 (6 bases). V was cut by 2 bases and J by 4 bases, with 11 bases left in between. The V gene's germline CDR1 is SEHNR and CDR2 FQNEAQ (reference sequence). CDR3 length: 14 amino acids. The CDR3 loop is CASSLQGRGTEAFF. The CDR3 DNA is TGTGCCAGCAGCTTACAGGGGAGGGGCACTGAAGCTTTCTTT. Supplemented by reference TRBV7-9 and TRBJ1-1, the full variable domain reads DTGVSQNPRHKITKRGQNVTFRCDPISEHNRLYWYRQTLGQGPEFLTYFQNEAQLEKSRLLSDRFSAERPKGSFSTLEIQRTEQGDSAMYLCASSLQGRGTEAFFGQGTRLTVV.

This rearrangement joins TRBV4-3 to TRBJ2-1; tentative D call: TRBD2 (5 bases). Trimming took 2 bases from V and 0 from J, leaving 14 bases between them. The CDR3 loop spans 17 amino acids. Germline CDR1 reads LGHNA; CDR2 reads YSLEER. The CDR3 DNA reads as TGCGCCAGCAGCCAAAACGGGGTAAGAAGCTCCTACAATGAGCAGTTCTTC. It yields the protein CASSQNGVRSSYNEQFF.

The chain has TRBV25-1 and TRBJ2-7; D not resolved. Germline V lookup: CDR1 MGHDK, CDR2 SYGVNS. The CDR3 has 13 residues. V shed 2 bases and J shed 4 bases, with 9 bases lying between them. The DNA for the CDR3 is TGTGCCAGCAGTGAAAAGTGGGGTTACGAGCAGTACTTC. This gives the protein CASSEKWGYEQYF.

As for this clonotype: A much larger clone lies one base from this, so it may be a read error. The CDR3 is CSASGYNEQFF. For the CDR3, the DNA is TGCAGTGCTAGTGGCTACAATGAGCAGTTCTTC. This chain joins TRBV20-1 and TRBJ2-1; D not resolved. The CDR3 length is 11 residues. Germline values: CDR1 DFQATT, CDR2 SNEGSKA (reference sequence). Trimming left V 3 bases short and J 3 bases short, with 3 bases between.

The table lists this clonotype with a few counts. This sequence joins TRBV20-1 and TRBJ2-1; 12 bases align to TRBD2. CDR3 length equals 13 residues. Germline trimming cut 6 bases from V and 9 bases from J; bases unmatched to any gene: 6. Germline CDR1 reads DFQATT; CDR2 reads SNEGSKA (reference sequence). The CDR3 DNA is TGCAGTGCACTAGCGGGAGGTAGAAGTGAGCAGTTCTTC. The encoded protein is CSALAGGRSEQFF.

The chain joins TRBV5-1 to TRBJ2-5, with TRBD1 matching over 7 bases. The CDR3 loop spans 15 amino acids. CDR1 and CDR2 from the germline V gene are SGHRS and YFSETQ. V was clipped by 0 bases and J by 5 bases; unmatched bases: 7. CDR3 nucleotides: TGCGCCAGCAGCTTGGGACAGGGAAAATGGGAGACCCAGTACTTC. It yields the protein CASSLGQGKWETQYF.

This clonotype was observed a few times. This chain connects TRBV4-3 to TRBJ2-1, with 12 bases identical to TRBD2. V trimming: 5 bases; J trimming: 2 bases; junction bases outside the gene matches: 4. CDR3 length: 16 residues. Looked up from germline, CDR1 is LGHNA and CDR2 is YSLEER. CDR3 sequence: CASSIRTSGTYNEQFF. The CDR3 nucleotides read TGCGCCAGCAGCATTCGGACTAGCGGGACCTACAATGAGCAGTTCTTC.

In its sample, this clonotype was seen a few times. This chain uses TRBV6-2 or TRBV6-3 with TRBJ2-7; possible D gene TRBD1, 6 bases. Deletions cut 7 bases from V and 2 bases from J, with 15 bases between. The CDR3 extends over 14 amino acids. CDR1 MNHEY and CDR2 SVGEGT come from the germline V gene. Written as DNA, the CDR3 is TGTGCCAGCACCCTTACAGGGTACCCCTACGAGCAGTACTTC. This translates into CASTLTGYPYEQYF.

This clonotype was observed at least ten times. The rearrangement joins TRBV11-2 to TRBJ1-2; 7 positions agree with TRBD1. With V trimmed by 5 bases and J by 1 base, 16 bases remained unmatched. The germline gives CDR1 SGHAT, CDR2 FQNNGV. This CDR3 comprises 18 residues. The CDR3 region is CASSRQGVRVPYNYGYTF. The DNA of the CDR3 is TGTGCCAGCAGCAGACAGGGAGTCCGAGTCCCTTATAACTATGGCTACACCTTC. Full variable domain (remainder filled in from reference TRBV11-2 and TRBJ1-2): EAGVAQSPRYKIIEKRQSVAFWCNPISGHATLYWYQQILGQGPKLLIQFQNNGVVDDSQLPKDRFSAERLKGVDSTLKIQPAKLEDSAVYLCASSRQGVRVPYNYGYTFGSGTRLTVV.